A selection of T cell receptor beta chains follows, all from one sample in a study of long-term antiretroviral therapy in people with HIV. The assay was immunoSEQ multiplex PCR, and TCRdb's table has in-frame clones only and misses some. The sample lists some 8,900 clones; 70% to 80% were seen once. This specimen was unsorted PBMCs, taken 1.8 years before starting antiretroviral therapy. All receptors come from a man between 35 and 55 years old with HIV. CDR3s include the opening cysteine and the closing phenylalanine or tryptophan. The D gene is left open where the match is weak. Only part of the rows carry a size: once, few, many, or a class if the clone is expanded.

TRBV6-6	.	TRBJ2-2	.	CASSYLDVVNTGELFF	TGTGCCAGCAGTTACTTGGACGTGGTGAACACCGGGGAGCTGTTTTTT
TRBV18	.	TRBJ2-7	.	CASSPPNRQATREQYF	TGTGCCAGCTCACCACCGAATCGGCAGGCCACCCGGGAGCAGTACTTC
TRBV5-1	few	TRBJ2-1	TRBD1	CASEQGISRDEQFF	TGCGCCAGTGAACAGGGGATTAGTCGGGATGAGCAGTTCTTC
TRBV10-3	.	TRBJ1-5	.	CAISRDPSGQPQHF	TGTGCCATCAGCCGGGACCCTTCGGGTCAGCCCCAGCATTTT
TRBV5-4	.	TRBJ2-6	.	CASSLYDPGANVLTF	TGTGCCAGCAGCTTGTACGATCCTGGGGCCAACGTCCTGACTTTC
TRBV7-9	once	TRBJ2-1	TRBD2	CASSFHSGVNYNEQFF	TGTGCCAGCAGCTTTCATAGCGGGGTTAACTACAATGAGCAGTTCTTC
TRBV6-6	.	TRBJ1-2	TRBD1	CASSLGQGSGYTF	TGTGCCAGCAGCCTCGGACAGGGGAGCGGCTACACCTTC
TRBV6-5	.	TRBJ1-1	.	CASRLTENTEAFF	TGTGCCAGCAGGCTGACGGAGAACACTGAAGCTTTCTTT
TRBV5-1	.	TRBJ1-6	.	CASSSLEQGYNSPLHF	TGCGCCAGCAGCTCATTGGAACAAGGATATAATTCACCCCTCCACTTT
TRBV20-1	.	TRBJ1-1	.	CSARGNTEAFF	TGCAGTGCTAGGGGTAACACTGAAGCTTTCTTT
TRBV5-4	once	TRBJ1-1	.	CASSRSIMNTEAFF	TGTGCCAGCAGCCGCAGCATAATGAACACTGAAGCTTTCTTT
TRBV5-1	.	TRBJ1-5	.	CASSLLGFQPQHF	TGCGCCAGCAGCTTGCTGGGGTTTCAGCCCCAGCATTTT
TRBV19	.	TRBJ2-7	TRBD2	CASSHSGGVYEQYF	TGTGCCAGTAGTCACAGCGGGGGGGTCTACGAGCAGTACTTC
TRBV12-5	.	TRBJ2-5	.	CASGSRKLAEGETQYF	TGTGCTAGTGGTTCCCGTAAGCTAGCCGAGGGGGAGACCCAGTACTTC
TRBV5-1	.	TRBJ1-4	.	CASSWSFKSGDEKLFF	TGCGCCAGCAGCTGGAGTTTCAAGTCCGGGGATGAAAAACTGTTTTTT
TRBV30	.	TRBJ2-2	TRBD1	CAWSRRGGAGTGELFF	TGTGCCTGGAGTCGAAGAGGGGGCGCGGGCACCGGGGAGCTGTTTTTT
TRBV7-9	.	TRBJ1-4	.	CASSSDGLGRPNEKLFF	TGTGCCAGCAGCTCGGATGGACTCGGGCGGCCTAATGAAAAACTGTTTTTT
TRBV6-5	.	TRBJ2-7	.	CASSYSRQNYEQYF	TGTGCCAGCAGTTACTCGCGGCAGAACTACGAGCAGTACTTC
TRBV14	once	TRBJ1-2	.	CASRPLDMLGDGYTF	TGTGCCAGCAGACCACTGGACATGCTCGGGGATGGCTACACCTTC
TRBV5-1	.	TRBJ1-1	.	CASSLNGETEAFF	TGCGCCAGCAGCTTGAACGGGGAAACTGAAGCTTTCTTT
TRBV6-1	.	TRBJ2-3	TRBD2	CASGWRGGTDTQYF	TGTGCCAGCGGTTGGCGGGGGGGCACAGATACGCAGTATTTT
TRBV18	.	TRBJ1-5	.	CASSPGAGGNQPQHF	TGTGCCAGCTCACCAGGGGCAGGGGGCAATCAGCCCCAGCATTTT
TRBV13	.	TRBJ2-5	.	CASSLEASVETQYF	TGTGCCAGCAGCTTAGAGGCTAGCGTGGAGACCCAGTACTTC
TRBV2	.	TRBJ2-7	.	CASSEGPDGYEQYF	TGTGCCAGCAGTGAAGGGCCCGACGGATACGAGCAGTACTTC
TRBV28	.	TRBJ2-1	.	CASSSDSARDNEQFF	TGTGCCAGCAGTTCGGACAGCGCCCGTGACAATGAGCAGTTCTTC
TRBV20-1	.	TRBJ1-1	TRBD1	CSAPLQGKAFF	TGCAGTGCTCCTTTACAGGGGAAAGCTTTCTTT
TRBV2	.	TRBJ2-7	.	CASSVKGRETYEQYF	TGTGCCAGCAGTGTGAAAGGCAGGGAAACCTACGAGCAGTACTTC
TRBV9	.	TRBJ2-3	.	CASSPLPLTDTQYF	TGTGCCAGCAGCCCTCTACCGTTGACAGATACGCAGTATTTT
TRBV7-9	.	TRBJ1-2	.	CASSLVEQRIYGYTF	TGTGCCAGCAGCTTAGTCGAACAGCGAATTTATGGCTACACCTTC
TRBV4-2	once	TRBJ2-3	TRBD2	CASSQDSGASGGTDTQYF	TGTGCCAGCAGCCAAGATTCGGGGGCTAGCGGGGGCACAGATACGCAGTATTTT
TRBV4-1	.	TRBJ1-1	.	CASSLTENTEAFF	TGCGCCAGCAGCCTCACAGAGAACACTGAAGCTTTCTTT
TRBV9	few	TRBJ2-7	.	CASSVVGGEQYF	TGTGCCAGCAGCGTCGTTGGGGGCGAGCAGTACTTC
TRBV6-1	.	TRBJ1-5	.	CASSENQPQHF	TGTGCCAGCAGTGAAAATCAGCCCCAGCATTTT
TRBV18	.	TRBJ2-3	TRBD2	CASSPTTSGGAADTQYF	TGTGCCAGCTCACCTACGACTAGCGGGGGGGCCGCAGATACGCAGTATTTT
TRBV9	.	TRBJ1-6	.	CASSVVDYNSPLHF	TGTGCCAGCAGCGTAGTAGACTATAATTCACCCCTCCACTTT
TRBV6-5	.	TRBJ2-2	.	CASSLGGLYGELFF	TGTGCCAGCAGCCTTGGAGGGCTATACGGGGAGCTGTTTTTT
TRBV11-3	.	TRBJ1-6	.	CASSSQGAQNSPLHF	TGTGCCAGCAGCTCGCAGGGAGCCCAAAATTCACCCCTCCACTTT
TRBV27	.	TRBJ1-2	.	CASSPRGDPYGYTF	TGTGCCAGCAGTCCTCGGGGGGACCCTTATGGCTACACCTTC
TRBV19	.	TRBJ1-3	TRBD1	CASSIGAGGNSGNTIYF	TGTGCCAGTAGTATTGGGGCAGGGGGTAACTCTGGAAACACCATATATTTT
TRBV18	few	TRBJ1-2	.	CASSPPSWGDYGYTF	TGTGCCAGCTCACCACCCTCTTGGGGAGACTATGGCTACACCTTC
TRBV10-3	.	TRBJ2-7	TRBD1	CAISTDRESSYEQYF	TGTGCCATCAGTACCGACAGGGAGAGCTCCTACGAGCAGTACTTC
TRBV7-9	few	TRBJ2-7	TRBD1	CASGGTGTYEQYF	TGTGCCAGCGGAGGGACAGGGACCTACGAGCAGTACTTC
TRBV6-5	few	TRBJ1-2	.	CASSYSQPDGFYGYTF	TGTGCCAGCAGTTACTCGCAACCGGACGGTTTCTATGGCTACACCTTC
TRBV5-1	.	TRBJ2-7	TRBD1	CASSLGQGFAYEQYF	TGCGCCAGCAGCTTGGGACAGGGGTTCGCCTACGAGCAGTACTTC